A few counts support the clone carrying this TCR beta chain. The entry originates in a study of control samples from healthy donors and cancer patients. The germline V and J ends were trimmed by 9 bases and 3 bases, with 11 bases remaining between them. This CDR3 has 12 amino acids. Germline V gene data show CDR1 as MNHEY and CDR2 as SMNVEV (reference sequence). Method: immunoSEQ multiplex PCR; TCRdb's copy keeps in-frame clones and lacks some. The sample shows 100,000 to 120,000 clones, about 80% of them seen only once. The TCR was taken from a man aged 18 to 30 in good health. Sequencing was performed on blood. The J gene is TRBJ1-2, the V gene TRBV27; D call uncertain. The CDR3 DNA reads as TGTGCCAGTCGGGCGGAGGACTATGGCTACACCTTC. Its protein is CASRAEDYGYTF.